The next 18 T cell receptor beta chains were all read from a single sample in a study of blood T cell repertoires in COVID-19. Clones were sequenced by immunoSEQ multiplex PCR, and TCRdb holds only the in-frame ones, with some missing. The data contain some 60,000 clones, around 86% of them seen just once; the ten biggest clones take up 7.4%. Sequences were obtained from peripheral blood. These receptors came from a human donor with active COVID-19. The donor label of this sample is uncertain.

Written as DNA, the CDR3 is TGTGCCAGCAGTGAAACGCGGGGGGGCAATGAGCAGTTCTTC. Protein sequence: CASSETRGGNEQFF. The V call is TRBV2, the J call TRBJ2-1, with 9 bases matching TRBD2. The CDR3 has 14 amino acids. Germline loops: CDR1 SNHLY, CDR2 FYNNEI. V lost 2 bases and J lost 6; bases outside the gene matches: 2.

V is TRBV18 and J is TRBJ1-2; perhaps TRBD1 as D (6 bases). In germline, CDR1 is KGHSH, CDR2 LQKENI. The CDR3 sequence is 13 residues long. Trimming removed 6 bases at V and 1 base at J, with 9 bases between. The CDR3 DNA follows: TGTGCCAGCTCGGAGGACAGTAACTATGGCTACACCTTC. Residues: CASSEDSNYGYTF. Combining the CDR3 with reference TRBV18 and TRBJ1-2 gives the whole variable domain NAGVMQNPRHLVRRRGQEARLRCSPMKGHSHVYWYRQLPEEGLKFMVYLQKENIIDESGMPKERFSAEFPKEGPSILRIQQVVRGDSAAYFCASSEDSNYGYTFGSGTRLTVV.

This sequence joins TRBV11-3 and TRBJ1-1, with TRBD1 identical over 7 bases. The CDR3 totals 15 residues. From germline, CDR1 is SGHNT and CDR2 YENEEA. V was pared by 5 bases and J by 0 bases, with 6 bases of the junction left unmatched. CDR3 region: CASSGGGTVNTEAFF. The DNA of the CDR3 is TGTGCCAGCAGCGGAGGGGGGACAGTGAACACTGAAGCTTTCTTT. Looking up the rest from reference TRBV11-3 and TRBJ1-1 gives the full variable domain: EAGVVQSPRYKIIEKKQPVAFWCNPISGHNTLYWYLQNLGQGPELLIRYENEEAVDDSQLPKDRFSAERLKGVDSTLKIQPAELGDSAVYLCASSGGGTVNTEAFFGQGTRLTVV.

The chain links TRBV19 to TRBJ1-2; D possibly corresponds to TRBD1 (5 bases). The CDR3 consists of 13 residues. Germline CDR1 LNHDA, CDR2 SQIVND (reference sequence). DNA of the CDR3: TGTGTCAGCGCGGGACGGACAAACTATGGCTACACCTTC. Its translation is CVSAGRTNYGYTF.

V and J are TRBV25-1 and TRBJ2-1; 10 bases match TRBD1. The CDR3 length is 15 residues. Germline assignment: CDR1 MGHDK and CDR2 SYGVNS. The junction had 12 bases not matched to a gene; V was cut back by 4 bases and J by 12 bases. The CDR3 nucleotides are TGTGCCAGCAGTGCCCAGACAGGGGGCGGATCGCGGCAGTTCTTC. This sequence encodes CASSAQTGGGSRQFF.

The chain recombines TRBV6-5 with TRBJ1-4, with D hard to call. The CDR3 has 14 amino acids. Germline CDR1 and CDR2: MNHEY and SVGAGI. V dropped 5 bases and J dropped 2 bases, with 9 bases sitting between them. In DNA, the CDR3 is TGTGCCAGCAGTCGGACGGGGACTAATGAAAAACTGTTTTTT. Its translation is CASSRTGTNEKLFF.

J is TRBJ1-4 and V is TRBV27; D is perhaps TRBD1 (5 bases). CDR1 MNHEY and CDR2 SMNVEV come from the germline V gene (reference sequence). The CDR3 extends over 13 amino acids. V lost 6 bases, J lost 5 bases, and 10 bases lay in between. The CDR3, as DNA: TGTGCCAGCAGGGGGCAGGGCAATGAAAAACTGTTTTTT. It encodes CASRGQGNEKLFF.

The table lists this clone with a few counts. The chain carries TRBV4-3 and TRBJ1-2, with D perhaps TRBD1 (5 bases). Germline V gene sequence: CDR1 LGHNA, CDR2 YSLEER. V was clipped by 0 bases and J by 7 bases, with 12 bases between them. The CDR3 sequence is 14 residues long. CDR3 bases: TGCGCCAGCAGCCAAGATCCGGTCCAGGGTGGCTACACCTTC. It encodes CASSQDPVQGGYTF.

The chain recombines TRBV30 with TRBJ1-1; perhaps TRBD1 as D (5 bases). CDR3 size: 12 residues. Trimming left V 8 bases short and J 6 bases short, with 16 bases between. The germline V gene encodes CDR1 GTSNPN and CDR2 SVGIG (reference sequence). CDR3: CAGPGPGAEAFF. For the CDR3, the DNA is TGTGCCGGCCCTGGTCCGGGGGCTGAAGCTTTCTTT.

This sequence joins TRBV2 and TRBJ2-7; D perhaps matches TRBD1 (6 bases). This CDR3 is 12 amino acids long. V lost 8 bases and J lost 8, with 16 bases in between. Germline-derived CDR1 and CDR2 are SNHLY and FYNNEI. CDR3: CASRDRSYKQYF. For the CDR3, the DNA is TGTGCCAGCCGAGACAGGAGTTACAAGCAGTACTTC.

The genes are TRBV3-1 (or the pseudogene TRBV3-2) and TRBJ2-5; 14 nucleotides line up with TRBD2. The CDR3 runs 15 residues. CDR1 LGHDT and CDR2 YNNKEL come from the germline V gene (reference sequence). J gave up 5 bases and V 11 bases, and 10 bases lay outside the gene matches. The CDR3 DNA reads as TGTGCCGCAGGACTAGCGGGGGGACTTGGTGAGACCCAGTACTTC. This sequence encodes CAAGLAGGLGETQYF.

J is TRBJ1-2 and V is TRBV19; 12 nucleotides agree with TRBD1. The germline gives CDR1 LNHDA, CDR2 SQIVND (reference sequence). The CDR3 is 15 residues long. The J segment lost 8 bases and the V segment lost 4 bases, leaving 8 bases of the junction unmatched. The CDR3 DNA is TGTGCCAGTAGTAAACCGGGACAGGGGGCGCAGGGCTACACCTTC. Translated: CASSKPGQGAQGYTF.

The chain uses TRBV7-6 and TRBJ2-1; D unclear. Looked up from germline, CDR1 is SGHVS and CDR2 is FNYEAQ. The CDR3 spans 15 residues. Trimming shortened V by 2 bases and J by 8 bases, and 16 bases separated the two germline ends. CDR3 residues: CASSLPSSAADEQFF. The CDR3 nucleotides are TGTGCCAGCAGCTTACCTAGTTCTGCCGCTGATGAGCAGTTCTTC. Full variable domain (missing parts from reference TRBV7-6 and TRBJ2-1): GAGVSQSPRYKVTKRGQDVALRCDPISGHVSLYWYRQALGQGPEFLTYFNYEAQQDKSGLPNDRFSAERPEGSISTLTIQRTEQRDSAMYRCASSLPSSAADEQFFGPGTRLTVL.

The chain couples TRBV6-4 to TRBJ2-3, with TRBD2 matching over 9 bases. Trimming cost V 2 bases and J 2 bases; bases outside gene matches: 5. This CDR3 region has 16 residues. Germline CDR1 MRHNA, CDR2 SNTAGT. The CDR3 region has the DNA TGTGCCAGCAGTGACGGAAGCGGGGGGCCCACAGATACGCAGTATTTT. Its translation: CASSDGSGGPTDTQYF.

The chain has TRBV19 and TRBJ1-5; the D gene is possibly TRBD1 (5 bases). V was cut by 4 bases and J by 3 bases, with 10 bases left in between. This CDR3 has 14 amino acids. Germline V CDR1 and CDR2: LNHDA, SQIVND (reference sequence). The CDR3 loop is CASSTREVNQPQHF. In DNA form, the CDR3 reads TGTGCCAGTAGTACCAGGGAAGTCAATCAGCCCCAGCATTTT.

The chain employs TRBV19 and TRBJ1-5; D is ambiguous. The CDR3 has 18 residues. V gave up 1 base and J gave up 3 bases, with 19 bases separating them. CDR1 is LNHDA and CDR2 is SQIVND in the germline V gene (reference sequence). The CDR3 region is CASSIVRGGLLLNQPQHF. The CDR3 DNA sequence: TGTGCCAGTAGTATAGTAAGAGGAGGGTTACTCCTCAATCAGCCCCAGCATTTT.

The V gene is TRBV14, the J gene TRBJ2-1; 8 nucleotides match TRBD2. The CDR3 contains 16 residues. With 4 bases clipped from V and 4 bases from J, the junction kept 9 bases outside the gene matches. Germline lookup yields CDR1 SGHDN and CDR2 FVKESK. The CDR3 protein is CASSRFGTSGYNEQFF. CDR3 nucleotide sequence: TGTGCCAGCAGCCGATTCGGTACTAGCGGATACAATGAGCAGTTCTTC.

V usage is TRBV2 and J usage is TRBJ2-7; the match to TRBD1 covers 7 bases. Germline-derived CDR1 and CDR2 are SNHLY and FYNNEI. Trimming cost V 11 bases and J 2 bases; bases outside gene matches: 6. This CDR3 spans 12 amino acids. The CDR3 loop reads CASTGPTYEQYF. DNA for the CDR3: TGTGCCTCGACAGGGCCCACCTACGAGCAGTACTTC.